A single T cell receptor beta chain is shown here with its context. What this receptor recognizes is not known. Per-nucleotide qualities are absent, and no much larger clonotype sits a single base away. Libraries were prepared through PCR. The run used an Illumina HiSeq 4000. High-throughput sequencing was used to profile the TCR beta-chain CDR3 region of every patient. The paper's processing steps were these. Drawing on CDR3 differences between clinicopathological groups, the researchers built a classifier meant to tell apart patients with distant-metastatic papillary thyroid cancer. The Shannon index was used to assess repertoire diversity, and the Morisita-Horn index was used to assess tumor-blood repertoire similarity. TCRdb passed the public sequencing reads through fastp at Q25 and MiXCR, retaining productive beta sequences. Clone size and V and J calls follow TCRdb, not the original study. Present in this sample are about 38,000 clones, 40% to 55% of which were seen just once. The ten largest account for roughly 25% of the sample.

No patient had received any treatment before thyroid surgery. Patient clinical samples collected from about 2011 to 2019 were retrospectively analysed using T-cell receptor beta sequencing. The sample belongs to a study of metastatic and nonmetastatic thyroid tumors (dated by TCRdb to the early 2020s). Turning to the overall study: Repertoires were compared across peripheral blood and tumor or nodule tissue samples from malignant and benign thyroid patients. Results and caveats for the whole study, not just this receptor: TCR beta diversity was reported as significantly higher in malignant tumors than in benign nodules, in both blood and tumor samples.

V ends up 5 bases short and J 6 bases short, with an unmatched junction base count of 13. The CDR3 spans 18 residues, from the cysteine through the phenylalanine. The read is trimmed to its CDR3 DNA, 54 bases read in frame from base 1. CDR1 is given as LNHDA and CDR2 as SQIVND, both from the germline V gene (reference sequence). The receptor comes from a male donor with papillary thyroid cancer or a benign thyroid nodule (not recorded which). Some clones in this sample may be carry-over from other donors' samples. The sample taken for sequencing was tumor tissue. This chain is built from TRBV19 and TRBJ2-3; 14 of the junction bases match TRBD2. The CDR3 protein: CASSPPPGLAGGGDTQYF. The DNA is TGTGCCAGTAGTCCACCCCCAGGACTAGCGGGAGGTGGGGATACGCAGTATTTT.